Below, 29 T cell receptor beta chains from the same sample are listed, as sequenced in a study of response to subunit inactivated influenza vaccine. TCRdb fed the RT-PCR reads into MiXCR, producing one record per CDR3 protein. The repertoire holds 800,000 or so distinct CDR3 sequences, with 21% as singletons. The sample in question was PBMCs from blood, obtained 4 to 6 days after vaccination. These receptors were taken from a man aged 45-60 years who received an inactivated influenza vaccine.

This clonotype was seen a few times. For the CDR3, the DNA is TGTGCCTCCCTCGGGCTAGCGGCGGCCGGGGAGCTGTTTTTT. The encoded protein is CASLGLAAAGELFF. The chain recombines TRBV7-8 with TRBJ2-2; 7 bases match TRBD2. Looked up from germline, CDR1 is SGHVS and CDR2 is FQNEAQ. This CDR3 contains 14 residues. Losses at the gene ends were 11 bases for V and 6 bases for J; bases not matched to a gene: 12.

This clonotype was counted ten times or more. The chain couples TRBV20-1 to TRBJ2-1; TRBD2 aligns across 7 bases. CDR3 size: 14 residues. Per the germline V gene, CDR1 is DFQATT and CDR2 is SNEGSKA (reference sequence). The J segment lost 8 bases and the V segment lost 5 bases, leaving 12 bases of the junction unmatched. The CDR3 sequence: CSAHSSRGRDEQFF. The DNA of the CDR3 is TGCAGTGCTCACTCCTCGCGGGGGAGGGATGAGCAGTTCTTC.

The chain combines TRBV13 with TRBJ2-3, with 9 bases identical to TRBD2. The CDR3 length is 18 residues. The germline V gene has CDR1 PRHDT and CDR2 FYEKMQ (reference sequence). J lost 4 bases, V lost 4 bases, and 15 bases had no gene match. As DNA, the CDR3 is TGTGCCAGCAGCTACCTTGCGGGGGGGCCGTTTCCCCCAGATACGCAGTATTTT. It specifies CASSYLAGGPFPPDTQYF. Based on the CDR3 plus reference TRBV13 and TRBJ2-3, the full variable domain is AAGVIQSPRHLIKEKRETATLKCYPIPRHDTVYWYQQGPGQDPQFLISFYEKMQSDKGSIPDRFSAQQFSDYHSELNMSSLELGDSALYFCASSYLAGGPFPPDTQYFGPGTRLTVL.

This sequence joins TRBV11-2 and TRBJ2-4; D might be TRBD2 (6 bases). Trimming pared 0 bases from V and 3 bases from J, leaving 18 bases between. Germline assignment: CDR1 SGHAT and CDR2 FQNNGV. The CDR3 has 18 amino acids. CDR3 in amino acids: CASSLDAVTGRDKNIQYF. In DNA, the CDR3 is TGTGCCAGCAGCTTAGATGCGGTGACCGGGCGGGACAAAAACATTCAGTACTTC. Full variable domain (outside the CDR3, taken from reference TRBV11-2 and TRBJ2-4): EAGVAQSPRYKIIEKRQSVAFWCNPISGHATLYWYQQILGQGPKLLIQFQNNGVVDDSQLPKDRFSAERLKGVDSTLKIQPAKLEDSAVYLCASSLDAVTGRDKNIQYFGAGTRLSVL.

The chain is built from TRBV10-3 and TRBJ2-7, with no clear D. This CDR3 is built from 13 residues. The germline V gene encodes CDR1 ENHRY and CDR2 SYGVKD. Trimming left V 6 bases short and J 1 base short, with 10 bases between. The CDR3 spells CAISSTASYEQYF. The DNA of the CDR3 is TGTGCCATCAGCTCGACCGCATCCTACGAGCAGTACTTC.

There are a few counts of this clonotype. The chain is built from TRBV6-1 and TRBJ2-1, with 8 bases matching TRBD2. V gave up 6 bases and J gave up 7 bases; unmatched junction bases: 11. Germline-derived CDR1 and CDR2 are MNHNS and SASEGT. The CDR3 has 15 amino acids. This CDR3 is CASRPSGSRVNEQFF. The CDR3 nucleotides read TGTGCCAGCAGGCCCAGCGGGAGCCGGGTTAATGAGCAGTTCTTC.

The table lists this clonotype with a few counts. The chain links TRBV7-2 to TRBJ2-4; D not certain. This CDR3 is built from 13 residues. V lost 1 base to trimming and J lost 5 bases, with 6 bases between them. The germline V gene has CDR1 SGHTA and CDR2 FQGNSA. The CDR3 is CASSLGRENIQYF. Here the CDR3 DNA reads TGTGCCAGCAGCTTAGGCCGTGAAAACATTCAGTACTTC.

J is TRBJ2-1 and V is TRBV12-3 or TRBV12-4; TRBD2 agrees at 8 bases. The CDR3 has 15 amino acids. J gave up 4 bases and V 7 bases, and 9 bases lay outside the gene matches. The DNA of the CDR3 is TGTGCCAGCACCGTAGCGGGACGCCTTTACAATGAGCAGTTCTTC. Translated: CASTVAGRLYNEQFF.

This clonotype was observed a few times. V is TRBV7-2 and J is TRBJ1-1, with D maybe TRBD1 (6 bases). The CDR3 covers 12 residues. Trimming shortened V by 6 bases and J by 8 bases, and 13 bases separated the two germline ends. In germline, CDR1 is SGHTA, CDR2 FQGNSA. CDR3 sequence reads: CASRTGTQEAFF. The CDR3, as DNA: TGTGCCAGCAGAACCGGGACACAAGAAGCTTTCTTT.

This chain uses TRBV2 with TRBJ2-2; maybe TRBD1 (5 bases). This CDR3 has 15 amino acids. Per the germline V gene, CDR1 is SNHLY and CDR2 is FYNNEI. The germline V and J ends were trimmed by 7 bases and 0 bases, with 12 bases remaining between them. CDR3 amino acids: CASITGRANTGELFF. CDR3 nucleotides: TGTGCCAGCATCACGGGCAGGGCGAACACCGGGGAGCTGTTTTTT.

This clonotype showed up just a few times. The DNA of the CDR3 is TGTGCCGGCCTCACAGGGCTCTCCTACGAGCAGTACTTC. It translates to CAGLTGLSYEQYF. The V gene is TRBV30, the J gene TRBJ2-7; weak D call: TRBD1 (6 bases). Trimming took off 8 bases at V and 0 bases at J, with 14 bases between the two ends. CDR3 length: 13 amino acids. Looked up from germline, CDR1 is GTSNPN and CDR2 is SVGIG (reference sequence).

V gene TRBV14 combines with J gene TRBJ2-7; no definite D call. Looked up from germline, CDR1 is SGHDN and CDR2 is FVKESK. The CDR3 is made up of 14 amino acids. V was shortened by 4 bases and J by 6 bases, with 16 bases between the two germline ends. The CDR3 here is CASSPRTGLPEQYF. The CDR3 DNA sequence: TGTGCCAGCAGCCCTCGGACGGGTTTACCCGAGCAGTACTTC.

This clonotype was picked up a small number of times. The chain uses TRBV7-9 and TRBJ2-7, with a possible D match to TRBD1 (6 bases). The CDR3 is made up of 15 amino acids. Deletions cut 0 bases from V and 4 bases from J, with 13 bases between. The V gene's germline CDR1 is SEHNR and CDR2 FQNEAQ (reference sequence). CDR3 loop: CASSLAVGAGYEQYF. CDR3 bases: TGTGCCAGCAGCTTAGCGGTGGGGGCTGGGTACGAGCAGTACTTC.

This clonotype was observed a handful of times. The CDR3 DNA reads TGCAGTGCTGGGACCGAGCCCTACGAGCAGTACTTC. It yields the protein CSAGTEPYEQYF. This chain connects TRBV20-1 to TRBJ2-7; D is possibly TRBD1 or TRBD2 (5 bases each). This CDR3 comprises 12 residues. Trimming cost V 5 bases and J 2 bases, with 10 bases left between them. The germline CDR1 and CDR2 sequences are DFQATT and SNEGSKA (reference sequence).

The chain employs TRBV9 and TRBJ2-3; D uncertain. CDR1 SGDLS and CDR2 YYNGEE come from the germline V gene. V lost 3 bases to trimming and J lost 8 bases, with 10 bases between them. The CDR3 length is 12 residues. DNA of the CDR3: TGTGCCAGCAGCGGACCTATGGGTACGCAGTATTTT. Translation gives CASSGPMGTQYF. Full variable domain (outside the CDR3, taken from reference TRBV9 and TRBJ2-3): DSGVTQTPKHLITATGQRVTLRCSPRSGDLSVYWYQQSLDQGLQFLIQYYNGEERAKGNILERFSAQQFPDLHSELNLSSLELGDSALYFCASSGPMGTQYFGPGTRLTVL.

The rearrangement uses TRBV27 and TRBJ2-3; 8 nucleotides line up with TRBD2. Germline assignment: CDR1 MNHEY and CDR2 SMNVEV (reference sequence). There are 17 residues in the CDR3. Trimming cost V 2 bases and J 6 bases; bases outside gene matches: 13. The CDR3 region is CASSLELAGGEVDTQYF. CDR3 DNA: TGTGCCAGCAGTTTAGAGCTAGCGGGCGGAGAGGTGGATACGCAGTATTTT.

This clonotype has more than one count but fewer than ten. The chain links TRBV28 to TRBJ2-7, with TRBD1 matching 9 bases. The germline V gene encodes CDR1 MDHEN and CDR2 SYDVKM. V shed 5 bases, J shed 4 bases, and the junction held 3 bases outside the gene matches. This CDR3 is built from 13 residues. Here the CDR3 reads CASSHGQGYEQYF. The CDR3, as DNA: TGTGCCAGCAGTCATGGACAGGGGTACGAGCAGTACTTC.

The rearrangement links TRBV20-1 to TRBJ2-5; 12 bases are a match to TRBD1. The CDR3 extends over 18 amino acids. CDR1 and CDR2 from the germline V gene are DFQATT and SNEGSKA (reference sequence). Trimming cost V 1 base and J 7 bases; bases outside gene matches: 16. CDR3 nucleotide sequence: TGCAGTGCTAGAGCAGGTTACCGGGACAGGGGGCTATTTGGGACCCAGTACTTC. Amino acid sequence: CSARAGYRDRGLFGTQYF.

This rearrangement joins TRBV2 to TRBJ2-5; 9 bases map to TRBD2. The germline V gene encodes CDR1 SNHLY and CDR2 FYNNEI. The ends lost 5 bases at V and 1 base at J; junction bases unmatched: 8. The CDR3 has 16 residues. CDR3 in DNA: TGTGCCAGCAGTACGACGGCGGGGGGGCCCCAAGAGACCCAGTACTTC. Its translation: CASSTTAGGPQETQYF.

The rearrangement links TRBV30 to TRBJ1-1, with D unresolved. The CDR3 runs to 10 residues. Germline CDR1 and CDR2: GTSNPN and SVGIG (reference sequence). With 7 bases removed from V and 4 bases from J, the gap between germline ends came to 7 bases. The CDR3 DNA reads as TGTGCCTCATATGGCACTGAAGCTTTCTTT. It encodes CASYGTEAFF.

The chain has TRBV27 and TRBJ1-2; 7 bases align to TRBD1. Germline V gene sequence: CDR1 MNHEY, CDR2 SMNVEV (reference sequence). The CDR3 consists of 12 residues. The V segment lost 6 bases and the J segment 5 bases; nucleotides outside the gene matches: 3. CDR3 coding DNA: TGTGCCAGCAGGGGACAGACTTATGGCTACACCTTC. It yields the protein CASRGQTYGYTF.

This clonotype turned up a few times. The gene calls are TRBV6-2 or TRBV6-3 and TRBJ1-5; D ambiguous. Trimming cost V 2 bases and J 7 bases, with 6 bases left between them. CDR1 is MNHEY and CDR2 is SVGEGT in the germline V gene. This CDR3 has 12 amino acids. The chain's CDR3 is CASSYVGQPQHF. Here the CDR3 DNA reads TGTGCCAGCAGTTACGTCGGACAGCCCCAGCATTTT.

This clonotype was found a few times. The V gene is TRBV29-1, the J gene TRBJ2-5, with 9 bases aligning to TRBD2. There are 15 residues in the CDR3. CDR1 and CDR2 (germline): SQVTM, ANQGSEA. Germline trimming cut 2 bases from V and 7 bases from J; bases unmatched to any gene: 11. The CDR3 bases are TGCAGCGTTGAAAAGCTAGCGGGATCACAGGGGACCCAGTACTTC. Its protein product is CSVEKLAGSQGTQYF.

This chain uses TRBV12-3 or TRBV12-4 with TRBJ2-3, with D hard to call. Trimming removed 4 bases from V and 3 bases from J, with 11 bases in between. This CDR3 is 14 amino acids long. Written as DNA, the CDR3 is TGTGCCAGCAGTTCGTCCCTCGTGACAGATACGCAGTATTTT. Translated: CASSSSLVTDTQYF.

This clonotype has just a few counts. V and J are TRBV20-1 and TRBJ2-2; 8 bases fit TRBD2. This CDR3 has 15 amino acids. Germline assignment: CDR1 DFQATT and CDR2 SNEGSKA (reference sequence). V shed 1 base, J shed 6 bases, and the junction held 7 bases outside the gene matches. CDR3 amino acids: CSARGTGRAPGELFF. The DNA for the CDR3 is TGCAGTGCTAGAGGAACCGGGAGGGCCCCCGGGGAGCTGTTTTTT.

The chain carries TRBV15 and TRBJ2-3; 9 bases map to TRBD1. V gave up 1 base and J gave up 3 bases; unmatched junction bases: 2. The CDR3 is 15 amino acids. Per the germline V gene, CDR1 is LNHNV and CDR2 is YYDKDF (reference sequence). CDR3 sequence: CATSRGDRETDTQYF. In DNA, the CDR3 is TGTGCCACCAGCAGAGGGGACAGGGAAACAGATACGCAGTATTTT.

The CDR3 coding sequence is TGTGCCAGCAGGTTCCCGGGGTATGGGGTAACAGATACGCAGTATTTT. Translated, it gives CASRFPGYGVTDTQYF. The V call is TRBV7-9, the J call TRBJ2-3, with a possible D match to TRBD2 (5 bases). The V end lost 6 bases, the J end lost 3 bases, and 19 bases lay between the germline ends. CDR3 length: 16 residues. In germline, CDR1 is SEHNR, CDR2 FQNEAQ (reference sequence).

This sequence joins TRBV28 and TRBJ1-1; maybe TRBD1 (6 bases). V dropped 7 bases and J dropped 5 bases, with 20 bases sitting between them. CDR1 MDHEN and CDR2 SYDVKM come from the germline V gene. The CDR3 length is 15 residues. The CDR3 DNA reads TGTGCCAGCACCCAAGCGCTGGGGGCGGGTACTGAAGCTTTCTTT. Translated, it gives CASTQALGAGTEAFF.

The V call is TRBV24-1, the J call TRBJ2-2; the match to TRBD2 covers 8 bases. V shed 8 bases, J shed 4 bases, and the junction held 8 bases outside the gene matches. The CDR3 covers 15 residues. CDR1 and CDR2 (germline): KGHDR, SFDVKD. CDR3 sequence: CATTGRASGTGELFF. The CDR3 coding sequence is TGTGCCACCACCGGGAGGGCCTCCGGCACCGGGGAGCTGTTTTTT.